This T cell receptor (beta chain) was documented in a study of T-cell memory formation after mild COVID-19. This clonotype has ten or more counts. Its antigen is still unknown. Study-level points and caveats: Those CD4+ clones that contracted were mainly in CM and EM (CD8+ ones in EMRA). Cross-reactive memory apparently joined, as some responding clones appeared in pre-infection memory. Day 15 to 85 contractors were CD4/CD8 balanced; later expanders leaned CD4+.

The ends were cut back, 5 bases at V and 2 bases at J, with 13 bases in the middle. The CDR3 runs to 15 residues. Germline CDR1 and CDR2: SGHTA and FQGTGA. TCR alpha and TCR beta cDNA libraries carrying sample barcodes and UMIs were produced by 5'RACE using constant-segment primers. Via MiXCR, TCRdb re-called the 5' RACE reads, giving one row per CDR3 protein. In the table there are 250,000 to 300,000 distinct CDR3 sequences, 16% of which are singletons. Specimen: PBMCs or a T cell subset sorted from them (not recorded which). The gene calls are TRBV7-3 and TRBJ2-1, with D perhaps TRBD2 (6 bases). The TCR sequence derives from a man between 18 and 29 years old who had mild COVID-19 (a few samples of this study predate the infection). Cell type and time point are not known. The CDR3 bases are TGTGCCAGCAGCCACGAGCGGGTTCCCTACAATGAGCAGTTCTTC. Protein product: CASSHERVPYNEQFF.